This record looks at one T cell receptor beta chain sequence and its context. Its cognate antigen is unknown. Trimming pared 6 bases from V and 6 bases from J, leaving 12 bases between. Germline V CDR1 and CDR2: DFQATT, SNEGSKA (reference sequence). The CDR3 contains 12 residues. This record comes from a study of blood T cells in healthy people across ages. Findings and limits, study-wide: When set beside aged donors, long-lived donors presented more naive CD4+ cells and higher diversity. Because donor CMV status was unknown, expanded clonotype changes were possibly confounded.

A J-beta primer mix and a sample-barcoded 5' primer were used in a second PCR of roughly 6 to 12 cycles. Every molecule of cDNA carried a tag from a template-switch adaptor with 12 random nucleotides. Individual samples furnished no less than 2.5 million CDR3-containing paired-end reads apiece. TCRdb reprocessed the 5' RACE reads via MiXCR and lists one record per CDR3 protein. Here the sample spans 910,000 or so distinct CDR3 sequences, roughly 51% being singletons. Material for sequencing was blood. The receptor comes from a woman in her sixties or seventies in good health. The chain carries TRBV20-1 and TRBJ2-1, with D perhaps matching TRBD2 (6 bases). The DNA for the CDR3 is TGCAGTGCCGCCCCGGGAGCCAATGAGCAGTTCTTC. As protein: CSAAPGANEQFF.